This T cell receptor beta chain was captured by sequencing in a study of tumor and adjacent non-tumor tissue in lung cancer (dated by TCRdb to the late 2010s). Regarding the study in general: Patients with adenocarcinoma (approximately twelve), squamous cell carcinoma (2) and small cell lung cancer (1) were included in the cohort. Among the approximately 15 patients, ages ranged from about 31 to 76 years, some 10 were men and 5 were women, and disease was TNM stage I to III. A total of some 130,000,000 productive TCRbeta reads were generated by sequencing, corresponding to an average of about 4.2 million reads per sample. The study compared bulk TCRbeta repertoires between lung tumor tissue and matched distant non-tumor lung tissue from about 14 lung cancer patients. Around 31 paired specimens, one tumor and one normal lung sample per patient, were profiled by TCRbeta CDR3 sequencing.

The CDR3 sequence holds 15 residues, the cysteine and phenylalanine included. The entry retains the CDR3 DNA only, 45 bases that are in frame from base 1. CDR1 and CDR2 are drawn from the germline V gene: MNHGY, SVAAGI. Results and caveats for the whole study, not just this receptor: The sequencing platform is not named in the methods, and unique molecular identifiers are not mentioned. Tumor tissue showed significantly greater TCR diversity (inverse Simpson) than normal lung tissue (about 400 vs 180, P = 0.0075, Mann-Whitney U test). With only 15 patients in the cohort, the authors noted that larger samples and more detailed clinical data are needed. Younger patients had significantly higher TCR diversity, and higher tumor TCR diversity was associated with shorter overall and disease-free survival. A significantly larger cumulative share of the repertoire was made up by the top 100 clones in normal lung than in tumor tissue. Peripheral blood was not sequenced, so blood TCRbeta repertoires in these lung cancer patients were not examined.

Receptors were amplified or captured by multiplex PCR. Sequencer: Illumina HiSeq 2500. TCRbeta libraries were built by three rounds of nested PCR using primers (Table S4), following protocols modified from ARM-PCR. Before sequencing, PCR products of 200-500 bp were excised from the gel and purified with the QIAquick gel extraction kit. The study's processing was this. Reads were cleaned with Trimmomatic, merged with FLASH into complete CDR3 sequences, and assigned to V(D)J germline segments with MiTCR. VDJtools was used to compute clonal diversity as the inverse Simpson's index. Productive reads were defined as in-frame sequences without a premature stop codon. Starting from the raw public reads, TCRdb applied fastp trimming at Q25, assembled clones with MiXCR and retained in-frame beta chains. Every entry covers one CDR3 protein and lists the most common genes and DNA from its rows. TCRdb assigned the V and J calls; the authors' analysis was not used. Within this sample are about 100,000 distinct CDR3 sequences, with 65% of them counted one time only. The ten largest make up around 19% of the sample.

Bulk unsorted tissue served as the source for RNA extraction, and RNA quality was assessed using a NanoDrop ND-1000 and an Agilent 2100. Normal lung samples were distant non-tumor tissue taken more than 3 cm from the tumor edge. All donors had newly diagnosed lung cancer, had not received prior chemotherapy, and were admitted for thoracic surgery in China between August and November 2014. Patients with previous radiotherapy or chemotherapy, or with another concurrent cancer, were excluded from the study. Surgical tissue pieces of about 1-2.3 cm3 were preserved in RNAlater solution and were kept at -80 degrees C until use. Notes on this clonotype: Its antigen is still unknown. The junction does not match germline at one end; this may be a read error.

This TCR derives from a man aged 30 to 45 with non-small cell lung cancer. The chain is encoded by TRBV6-9 joined to TRBJ1-5, with TRBD1 identical over 8 junction bases. Sequencing used distant non-tumor lung tissue. The CDR3 amino acid sequence is: CASSYMDRVNQAQHF. The nucleotide sequence is given as TGTGCCAGCAGTTATATGGACAGGGTTAATCAGGCCCAGCATTTT.